The 27 T cell receptor beta chains below come from one sample, sequenced in a study of blood T cell repertoires in COVID-19. Generated by immunoSEQ multiplex PCR, the TCRdb table keeps only in-frame clones and is missing some. Counted here are about 520,000 clones, approximately 85% occurring once; the ten biggest clones make up more than 3%. Sequences were obtained from peripheral blood. These receptors were collected from a human donor in a cohort sampled during active COVID-19.

CDR3 DNA sequence: TGTGCCAGCAGCCCGACAGGTGTCCCCAATGAGCAGTTCTTC. As protein: CASSPTGVPNEQFF. The rearrangement joins TRBV27 to TRBJ2-1, with D possibly TRBD1 on 6 matching bases. The CDR3 spans 14 residues. V lost 6 bases to trimming and J lost 6 bases, with 15 bases between them. The germline V gene has CDR1 MNHEY and CDR2 SMNVEV (reference sequence).

V gene TRBV3-1 (or the pseudogene TRBV3-2) combines with J gene TRBJ2-7; TRBD2 matches at 7 bases. The CDR3 runs to 13 residues. V was pared by 3 bases and J by 4 bases, with 3 bases of the junction left unmatched. The germline V gene has CDR1 LGHDT and CDR2 YNNKEL (reference sequence). The CDR3 DNA follows: TGTGCCAGCAGCCATGGGGGGGAGTACGAGCAGTACTTC. Amino acid sequence: CASSHGGEYEQYF.

This clone was detected once. The rearrangement uses TRBV3-1 (or the pseudogene TRBV3-2) and TRBJ2-1, with TRBD2 matching over 14 bases. Trimming at V came to 5 bases and at J to 10 bases, leaving 7 bases not matched to a gene. From germline, CDR1 is LGHDT and CDR2 YNNKEL (reference sequence). CDR3 size: 15 residues. The CDR3 sequence is CASSVGTSGSREQFF. The CDR3 coding sequence is TGTGCCAGCAGCGTCGGGACTAGCGGGAGTCGGGAGCAGTTCTTC.

Written as DNA, the CDR3 is TGTGCCAGCAGCCCAGGACAGGGGCGCACAGATACGCAGTATTTT. Amino acid sequence: CASSPGQGRTDTQYF. V and J are TRBV7-9 and TRBJ2-3, with TRBD1 identical over 9 bases. Losses at the gene ends were 5 bases for V and 1 base for J; bases not matched to a gene: 4. Per the germline V gene, CDR1 is SEHNR and CDR2 is FQNEAQ (reference sequence). The CDR3 is 15 amino acids.

This rearrangement joins TRBV19 to TRBJ2-2, with 11 bases fitting TRBD2. The V and J ends lost 6 bases and 7 bases, in that order; junction bases with no gene match: 10. This CDR3 comprises 16 residues. CDR1 is LNHDA and CDR2 is SQIVND in the germline V gene (reference sequence). Here the CDR3 DNA reads TGTGCCAGTAGGAAGACTAGCGGGACGTCACACGGGGAGCTGTTTTTT. This sequence encodes CASRKTSGTSHGELFF.

This chain uses TRBV6-5 with TRBJ2-6; D call uncertain. The V and J ends lost 8 bases and 4 bases respectively, with 15 bases between them. Germline V gene data show CDR1 as MNHEY and CDR2 as SVGAGI. The CDR3 spans 15 residues. CDR3 coding DNA: TGTGCCAGCGCTTCCTACAGAACCGGGGCCAACGTCCTGACTTTC. The encoded protein is CASASYRTGANVLTF.

This chain uses TRBV30 with TRBJ1-5; TRBD1 matches at 7 bases. The germline V gene has CDR1 GTSNPN and CDR2 SVGIG (reference sequence). V lost 2 bases and J lost 3; bases outside the gene matches: 7. The CDR3 spans 15 residues. CDR3 bases: TGTGCCTGGAGTAAAACGACAGGGTCCAATCAGCCCCAGCATTTT. Translating gives CAWSKTTGSNQPQHF.

The chain combines TRBV7-8 with TRBJ1-1; D is undetermined. Germline CDR1 and CDR2: SGHVS and FQNEAQ. The germline V and J ends were trimmed by 2 bases and 5 bases, with 6 bases remaining between them. CDR3 length: 12 residues. CDR3 DNA: TGTGCCAGCAGCTTAACCCGGACTGAAGCTTTCTTT. Protein product: CASSLTRTEAFF.

CDR3 sequence: CASSQDKGAGEQYF. The CDR3 nucleotides read TGCGCCAGCAGCCAAGATAAAGGGGCGGGGGAGCAGTACTTC. The J gene is TRBJ2-7, the V gene TRBV4-3; possible D gene TRBD2, 6 bases. Germline V gene sequence: CDR1 LGHNA, CDR2 YSLEER. The CDR3 is made up of 14 amino acids. V was pared by 0 bases and J by 7 bases, with 13 bases between.

The chain couples TRBV29-1 to TRBJ2-3; tentative D call: TRBD2 (7 bases). The germline V and J ends were trimmed by 6 bases and 0 bases, with 16 bases remaining between them. Germline V lookup: CDR1 SQVTM, CDR2 ANQGSEA. This CDR3 is 15 amino acids long. The CDR3 loop is CSVVRGGSSTDTQYF. DNA of the CDR3: TGCAGCGTCGTTAGGGGGGGTTCTAGCACAGATACGCAGTATTTT.

This clone was observed a single time. CDR3 DNA sequence: TGTGCCAGCAGCTTAGCCAATCCAAATGAGCAGTTCTTC. Its protein is CASSLANPNEQFF. The J gene is TRBJ2-1, the V gene TRBV11-3; D uncertain. The CDR3 runs to 13 residues. V lost 1 base and J 7 bases, leaving 8 bases between the germline ends. Germline V gene lookup returns CDR1 SGHNT and CDR2 YENEEA.

The chain couples TRBV6-4 to TRBJ2-1, with TRBD2 as a possible D gene (7 bases). The CDR3 covers 17 residues. The V and J ends lost 2 bases and 6 bases respectively, with 20 bases between them. Germline lookup yields CDR1 MRHNA and CDR2 SNTAGT. In nucleotides, the CDR3 is TGTGCCAGCAGTGACCGTCACAGACGGGGGGCAGTCAATGAGCAGTTCTTC. This sequence encodes CASSDRHRRGAVNEQFF.

The J gene is TRBJ1-2, the V gene TRBV19, with a weak D call TRBD1 (5 bases). This CDR3 comprises 13 residues. Per germline, CDR1 LNHDA and CDR2 SQIVND (reference sequence). With 8 bases removed from V and 4 bases from J, the gap between germline ends came to 14 bases. The CDR3 loop is CASDRDSGYGYTF. DNA of the CDR3: TGTGCCAGTGACCGGGACTCTGGCTATGGCTACACCTTC. The variable domain in full, completed from reference TRBV19 and TRBJ1-2, reads DGGITQSPKYLFRKEGQNVTLSCEQNLNHDAMYWYRQDPGQGLRLIYYSQIVNDFQKGDIAEGYSVSREKKESFPLTVTSAQKNPTAFYLCASDRDSGYGYTFGSGTRLTVV.

This clone occurred many times. The J gene is TRBJ2-3, the V gene TRBV2; 10 nucleotides match TRBD1. CDR1 SNHLY and CDR2 FYNNEI come from the germline V gene. Trimming cost V 5 bases and J 4 bases; bases outside gene matches: 3. This CDR3 spans 14 amino acids. CDR3 sequence (DNA): TGTGCCAGCAGTCGGGACAGGGGAGCAGATACGCAGTATTTT. This translates into CASSRDRGADTQYF.

V gene TRBV2 combines with J gene TRBJ2-7, with D possibly being TRBD1 (6 bases). CDR3 length: 13 amino acids. Germline loops: CDR1 SNHLY, CDR2 FYNNEI. V was trimmed by 7 bases and J by 2 bases, leaving 12 bases between them. CDR3 in DNA: TGTGCCAGCACCCAGGACAGAGCCTACGAGCAGTACTTC. Its translation is CASTQDRAYEQYF.

Written as DNA, the CDR3 is TGTGCCAGCAGCGGGAACAGGGGGCACGGGCCGAACACTGAAGCTTTCTTT. It is translated as CASSGNRGHGPNTEAFF. V is TRBV5-5 and J is TRBJ1-1; 9 bases fit TRBD1. The J segment lost 1 base and the V segment lost 4 bases, leaving 11 bases of the junction unmatched. The CDR3 is 17 amino acids. Germline lookup yields CDR1 SGHKS and CDR2 YYEKEE (reference sequence). Together with reference TRBV5-5 and TRBJ1-1, the CDR3 gives the full variable domain: DAGVTQSPTHLIKTRGQQVTLRCSPISGHKSVSWYQQVLGQGPQFIFQYYEKEERGRGNFPDRFSARQFPNYSSELNVNALLLGDSALYLCASSGNRGHGPNTEAFFGQGTRLTVV.

The chain is built from TRBV6-6 and TRBJ2-7; TRBD2 aligns across 8 bases. CDR3 size: 14 residues. Germline CDR1 MNHNY, CDR2 SVGAGI (reference sequence). The V gene end was trimmed by 6 bases and the J gene end by 1 base; junction bases not matched to a gene: 5. The DNA of the CDR3 is TGTGCCAGCAGCGGGGCGGGAGGTTCCTACGAGCAGTACTTC. Translation gives CASSGAGGSYEQYF.

V gene TRBV2 combines with J gene TRBJ1-2; D is unclear. Germline lookup yields CDR1 SNHLY and CDR2 FYNNEI. The CDR3 is made up of 14 amino acids. V lost 1 base, J lost 4 bases, and 10 bases lay in between. The CDR3 region is CASSEEEGTYGYTF. CDR3 DNA: TGTGCCAGCAGTGAAGAGGAGGGAACCTATGGCTACACCTTC.

The chain carries TRBV24-1 and TRBJ2-7, with 8 bases that match TRBD2. CDR3 length: 15 amino acids. With 2 bases clipped from V and 0 bases from J, the junction kept 2 bases outside the gene matches. Germline V gene lookup returns CDR1 KGHDR and CDR2 SFDVKD. CDR3 sequence: CATSDSGTSSYEQYF. In nucleotides, the CDR3 is TGTGCCACCAGTGATTCAGGGACTAGCTCCTACGAGCAGTACTTC.

This clone has at least ten counts. The chain couples TRBV30 to TRBJ1-1, with TRBD1 matching 7 bases. Germline assignment: CDR1 GTSNPN and CDR2 SVGIG (reference sequence). The CDR3 extends over 13 amino acids. The J segment lost 8 bases and the V segment lost 4 bases, leaving 10 bases of the junction unmatched. The CDR3 loop reads CAWIDRARVEAFF. DNA for the CDR3: TGTGCCTGGATTGACAGGGCGAGGGTGGAAGCTTTCTTT.

The chain joins TRBV6-2 or TRBV6-3 to TRBJ2-3; D gene uncertain. Trimming left V 0 bases short and J 2 bases short, with 18 bases between. The CDR3 contains 18 residues. Germline V CDR1 and CDR2: MNHEY, SVGEGT. CDR3 DNA sequence: TGTGCCAGCAGTTACTCATCCGGAGACGGCTTCTCCACAGATACGCAGTATTTT. Translating it yields CASSYSSGDGFSTDTQYF.

The V gene is TRBV19, the J gene TRBJ2-7; tentatively, D is TRBD1 (7 bases). Germline CDR1 reads LNHDA; CDR2 reads SQIVND (reference sequence). V lost 4 bases to trimming and J lost 4 bases, with 17 bases between them. The CDR3 extends over 15 amino acids. CDR3 nucleotide sequence: TGTGCCAGTAGTACCCCCGGTCAGGGGGGTTACGAGCAGTACTTC. Translating gives CASSTPGQGGYEQYF.

This chain links TRBV30 with TRBJ2-2; D is possibly TRBD2 (6 bases). Trimming pared 0 bases from V and 5 bases from J, leaving 19 bases between. Germline CDR1 and CDR2: GTSNPN and SVGIG (reference sequence). The CDR3 contains 17 residues. CDR3: CAWSVRRRGKVTGELFF. The CDR3 nucleotides are TGTGCCTGGAGTGTAAGGAGGCGCGGGAAGGTTACCGGGGAGCTGTTTTTT.

Only a few counts were recorded for this clone. The chain employs TRBV9 and TRBJ2-7; possibly TRBD2 for D (5 bases). The V gene's germline CDR1 is SGDLS and CDR2 YYNGEE. Trimming shortened V by 0 bases and J by 1 base, and 8 bases separated the two germline ends. The CDR3 consists of 14 residues. For the CDR3, the DNA is TGTGCCAGCAGCGTAGGGACTCTATCCTACGAGCAGTACTTC. This encodes CASSVGTLSYEQYF.

The rearrangement joins TRBV15 to TRBJ2-5, with 7 bases that match TRBD2. The CDR3 is 17 amino acids. In germline, CDR1 is LNHNV, CDR2 YYDKDF (reference sequence). J was trimmed by 2 bases and V by 3 bases; bases with no gene match: 12. The CDR3 sequence is CATSRSLGAGSQETQYF. DNA for the CDR3: TGTGCCACCAGCAGGTCCCTTGGAGCGGGGAGTCAAGAGACCCAGTACTTC.

This sequence joins TRBV4-3 and TRBJ1-2; D not resolved. Trimming removed 0 bases from V and 7 bases from J, with 12 bases in between. The CDR3 covers 14 residues. Looked up from germline, CDR1 is LGHNA and CDR2 is YSLEER. CDR3 amino acids: CASSQDHFSGGYTF. CDR3 in DNA: TGCGCCAGCAGCCAAGATCATTTCTCGGGTGGCTACACCTTC.

The chain joins TRBV5-5 to TRBJ2-3; 8 bases match TRBD2. V was pared by 0 bases and J by 6 bases, with 9 bases of the junction left unmatched. The CDR3 length is 16 residues. Germline CDR1 SGHKS, CDR2 YYEKEE (reference sequence). CDR3 region: CASSLATSGGVDTQYF. The CDR3 region has the DNA TGTGCCAGCAGCTTGGCAACTAGCGGAGGGGTGGATACGCAGTATTTT. The full variable domain, its missing parts supplied by reference TRBV5-5 and TRBJ2-3, is DAGVTQSPTHLIKTRGQQVTLRCSPISGHKSVSWYQQVLGQGPQFIFQYYEKEERGRGNFPDRFSARQFPNYSSELNVNALLLGDSALYLCASSLATSGGVDTQYFGPGTRLTVL.